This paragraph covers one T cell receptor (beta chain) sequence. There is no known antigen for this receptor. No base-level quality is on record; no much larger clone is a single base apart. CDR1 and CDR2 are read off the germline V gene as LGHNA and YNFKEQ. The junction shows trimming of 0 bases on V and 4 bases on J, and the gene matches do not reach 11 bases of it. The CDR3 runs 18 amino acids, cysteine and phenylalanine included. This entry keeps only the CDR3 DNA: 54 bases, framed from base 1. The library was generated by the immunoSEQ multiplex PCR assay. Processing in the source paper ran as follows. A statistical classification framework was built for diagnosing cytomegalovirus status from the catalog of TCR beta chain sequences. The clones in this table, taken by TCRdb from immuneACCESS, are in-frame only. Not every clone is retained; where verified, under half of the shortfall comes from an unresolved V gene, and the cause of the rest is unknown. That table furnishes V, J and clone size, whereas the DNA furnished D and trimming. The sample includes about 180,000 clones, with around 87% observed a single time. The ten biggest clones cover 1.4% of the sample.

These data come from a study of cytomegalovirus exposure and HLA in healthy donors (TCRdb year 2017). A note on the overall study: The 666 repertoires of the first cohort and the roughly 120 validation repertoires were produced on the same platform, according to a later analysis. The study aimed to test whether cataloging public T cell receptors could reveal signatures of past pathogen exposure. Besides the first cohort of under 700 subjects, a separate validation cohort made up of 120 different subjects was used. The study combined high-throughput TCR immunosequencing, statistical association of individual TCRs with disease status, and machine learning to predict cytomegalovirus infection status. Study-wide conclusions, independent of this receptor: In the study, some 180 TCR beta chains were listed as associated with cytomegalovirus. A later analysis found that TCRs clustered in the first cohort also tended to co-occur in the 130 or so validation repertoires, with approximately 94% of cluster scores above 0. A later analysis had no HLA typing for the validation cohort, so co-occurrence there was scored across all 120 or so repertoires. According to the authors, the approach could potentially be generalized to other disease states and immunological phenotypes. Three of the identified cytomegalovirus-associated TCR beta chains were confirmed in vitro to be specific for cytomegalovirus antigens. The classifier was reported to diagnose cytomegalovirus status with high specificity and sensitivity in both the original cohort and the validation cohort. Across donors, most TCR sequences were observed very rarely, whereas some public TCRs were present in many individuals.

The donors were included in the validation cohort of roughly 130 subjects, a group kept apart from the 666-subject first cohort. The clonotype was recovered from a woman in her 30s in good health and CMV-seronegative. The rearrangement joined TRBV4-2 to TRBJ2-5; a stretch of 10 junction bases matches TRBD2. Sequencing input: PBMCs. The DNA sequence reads TGTGCCAGCAGCCAAGATCTAAGCGGGGGGGCGCTTTTAGAGACCCAGTACTTC. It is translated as CASSQDLSGGALLETQYF.